This is a list of T cell receptor beta chains from one sample in a study of beta chain features in type 1 diabetes. Data came from immunoSEQ multiplex PCR; TCRdb stores just in-frame clones and leaves some out. The repertoire consists of approximately 250,000 clones, with roughly 16% occurring once and the leading ten covering 0.085%. Sequencing used naive CD4+ T cells from blood. Receptors were obtained from a man aged 30 to 45 with type 1 diabetes. Each CDR3 is given with its conserved first and last residue. D genes are given only for firm matches. Rows give clone size only sometimes, using once, few, many, or a class for an expanded clone.

>TRBD1|NA|TRBV29-1|TRBJ2-1
TGCAGCGGAGCCGGGACAGGGGCAGGTGAGCAGTTCTTC
CSGAGTGAGEQFF
>NA|NA|TRBV7-9|TRBJ1-2
TGTGCCAGCAGCATACAGGGAGACTATGGCTACACCTTC
CASSIQGDYGYTF
>TRBD1|NA|TRBV25-1|TRBJ2-5
TGTGCCAGCAGTGAATACGCAGGGGGCTTTGAGACCCAGTACTTC
CASSEYAGGFETQYF
>NA|few|TRBV29-1|TRBJ2-1
TGCAGCTACCGGGAGAGGTTTGAGCAGTTCTTC
CSYRERFEQFF
>TRBD1|few|TRBV9|TRBJ2-1
TGTGCCAGCAGAAGGACAGGGACCTACAATGAGCAGTTCTTC
CASRRTGTYNEQFF
>NA|NA|TRBV11-1|TRBJ2-1
TGTGCCAGCACCCCAGGCCAACTAGGGCCTGAGCAGTTCTTC
CASTPGQLGPEQFF
>NA|NA|TRBV10-3|TRBJ1-1
TGTGCCATCAGTGGAGGAGAGAACACTGAAGCTTTCTTT
CAISGGENTEAFF
>TRBD1|NA|TRBV15|TRBJ2-3
TGTGCCACCAGCAACAGGGGCTACAGGATCACAGATACGCAGTATTTT
CATSNRGYRITDTQYF
>NA|few|TRBV29-1|TRBJ2-1
TGCAGCGCGCACAGGGATAGCTCCTACAATGAGCAGTTCTTC
CSAHRDSSYNEQFF
>NA|NA|TRBV9|TRBJ2-3
TGTGCCAGCAGCGTAGCGGGAGATACAGATACGCAGTATTTT
CASSVAGDTDTQYF
>NA|few|TRBV28|TRBJ2-6
TGTGCCAGCAGGACTCAGAGCTCTGGGGCCAACGTCCTGACTTTC
CASRTQSSGANVLTF